What follows are 17 T cell receptor beta chains derived from one specimen sequenced in a study of T cell responses to AZD1222 COVID-19 vaccine. The assay was immunoSEQ multiplex PCR, and TCRdb's table has in-frame clones only and misses some. The data hold about 160,000 clones, with about 89% observed a single time. The sample was peripheral blood, taken on day 0 of AZD1222 vaccination. The source is an adult in good health.

This clone has only one observation. The V gene is TRBV18, the J gene TRBJ1-6, with D hard to call. V lost 3 bases and J lost 9, with 12 bases in between. Per germline, CDR1 KGHSH and CDR2 LQKENI. CDR3 size: 14 residues. The CDR3 bases are TGTGCCAGCTCACCTAGGACTGGAGGTTCACCCCTCCACTTT. Translated, it gives CASSPRTGGSPLHF.

The chain joins TRBV11-2 to TRBJ1-4; D ambiguous. CDR1 and CDR2 (germline): SGHAT, FQNNGV. The CDR3 runs to 18 residues. Trimming left V 3 bases short and J 0 bases short, with 17 bases between. The CDR3 DNA is TGTGCCAGCAGCTTTTCTCCGGTAAAGATCCCAACTAATGAAAAACTGTTTTTT. Translation: CASSFSPVKIPTNEKLFF. The full variable domain, completed using reference TRBV11-2 and TRBJ1-4, is EAGVAQSPRYKIIEKRQSVAFWCNPISGHATLYWYQQILGQGPKLLIQFQNNGVVDDSQLPKDRFSAERLKGVDSTLKIQPAKLEDSAVYLCASSFSPVKIPTNEKLFFGSGTQLSVL.

This clone has only one observation. The rearrangement joins TRBV5-1 to TRBJ1-2; the match to TRBD1 covers 7 bases. CDR3 length: 15 residues. Germline lookup yields CDR1 SGHRS and CDR2 YFSETQ. V was clipped by 4 bases and J by 4 bases; unmatched bases: 10. The CDR3 DNA follows: TGCGCCAGCAGCCCAGGGCAGGGGACAGCCTATGGCTACACCTTC. It codes for CASSPGQGTAYGYTF. The full variable domain, in which reference TRBV5-1 and TRBJ1-2 provide the parts outside the CDR3, is KAGVTQTPRYLIKTRGQQVTLSCSPISGHRSVSWYQQTPGQGLQFLFEYFSETQRNKGNFPGRFSGRQFSNSRSEMNVSTLELGDSALYLCASSPGQGTAYGYTFGSGTRLTVV.

The chain uses TRBV28 and TRBJ1-4, with TRBD1 identical over 8 bases. The CDR3 length is 15 residues. V lost 4 bases, J lost 6 bases, and 7 bases stayed unmatched. CDR1 is MDHEN and CDR2 is SYDVKM in the germline V gene. Written as DNA, the CDR3 is TGTGCCAGCAGTTCTCCAGGGGGCGCGTATGAAAAACTGTTTTTT. Translating gives CASSSPGGAYEKLFF.

The V gene is TRBV19, the J gene TRBJ1-1; D may be TRBD1 (5 bases). This CDR3 has 19 amino acids. The V gene lost 7 bases and the J gene lost 3 bases, with 30 bases spanning the gap. Germline CDR1 and CDR2: LNHDA and SQIVND (reference sequence). The CDR3: CASKIGVGGTRRWDTEAFF. DNA of the CDR3: TGTGCCAGTAAGATAGGGGTTGGCGGGACGCGTAGGTGGGACACTGAAGCTTTCTTT.

The rearrangement links TRBV30 to TRBJ1-1, with a tentative D call TRBD1 (6 bases). The germline CDR1 and CDR2 sequences are GTSNPN and SVGIG (reference sequence). The V end lost 4 bases, the J end lost 5 bases, and 14 bases lay between the germline ends. The CDR3 contains 13 residues. Here the CDR3 reads CAWMNLRGTEAFF. The CDR3 nucleotides are TGTGCCTGGATGAATCTGAGGGGGACTGAAGCTTTCTTT.

The chain combines TRBV2 with TRBJ1-1; maybe TRBD1 (5 bases). The CDR3 consists of 12 residues. Per germline, CDR1 SNHLY and CDR2 FYNNEI. The V end lost 8 bases, the J end lost 5 bases, and 12 bases lay between the germline ends. The CDR3 reads CASRRGGTEAFF. CDR3 nucleotide sequence: TGTGCCAGCCGTCGGGGGGGGACTGAAGCTTTCTTT.

The V call is TRBV28, the J call TRBJ1-2; D uncertain. The length of the CDR3 is 15 residues. The germline V and J ends were trimmed by 3 bases and 3 bases, with 14 bases remaining between them. The V gene's germline CDR1 is MDHEN and CDR2 SYDVKM. This chain's CDR3 is CASSFVMGIDYGYTF. The CDR3 DNA reads as TGTGCCAGCAGTTTTGTAATGGGAATCGACTATGGCTACACCTTC.

The gene calls are TRBV3-1 (or the pseudogene TRBV3-2) and TRBJ2-7; D is tentatively TRBD1 or TRBD2 (5 bases each). The CDR3 has 13 residues. The germline gives CDR1 LGHDT, CDR2 YNNKEL (reference sequence). Trimming cost V 1 base and J 6 bases, with 10 bases left between them. CDR3: CASSQVGDGEQYF. In DNA form, the CDR3 reads TGTGCCAGCAGCCAAGTCGGGGACGGCGAGCAGTACTTC.

The chain uses TRBV6-5 and TRBJ2-5; 10 bases fit TRBD2. Germline values: CDR1 MNHEY, CDR2 SVGAGI. V trimming: 4 bases; J trimming: 1 base; junction bases outside the gene matches: 6. The length of the CDR3 is 16 residues. CDR3 DNA: TGTGCCAGCAGTTTCCGGACTAGCGGATTCCAAGAGACCCAGTACTTC. It specifies CASSFRTSGFQETQYF.

This clone was detected ten times or more. V is TRBV24-1 and J is TRBJ2-3; no clear D gene. Germline V CDR1 and CDR2: KGHDR, SFDVKD. V gave up 0 bases and J gave up 0 bases, with 9 bases separating them. The CDR3 is made up of 16 amino acids. Here the CDR3 reads CATSDLLGSSTDTQYF. The DNA of the CDR3 is TGTGCCACCAGTGATTTGTTAGGCTCTAGCACAGATACGCAGTATTTT.

This chain links TRBV14 with TRBJ1-4; D gene ambiguous. Between the trimmed V and J ends, which lost 3 bases and 0 bases, there was a span of 8 bases. From germline, CDR1 is SGHDN and CDR2 FVKESK. The length of the CDR3 is 15 residues. The DNA of the CDR3 is TGTGCCAGCAGCCAGACGGGAGCAACTAATGAAAAACTGTTTTTT. This gives the protein CASSQTGATNEKLFF.

Note on this clone: The sample holds other DNA sequences that translate to the same CDR3. The V and J genes are TRBV28 and TRBJ1-4, with D possibly TRBD1 on 6 matching bases. Germline V gene data show CDR1 as MDHEN and CDR2 as SYDVKM. The CDR3 spans 12 residues. Trimming left V 6 bases short and J 8 bases short, with 10 bases between. In DNA, the CDR3 is TGTGCCAGCAGCCAACAGGGAGAAAAACTGTTTTTT. Its translation is CASSQQGEKLFF.

V and J are TRBV6-5 and TRBJ1-2, with no clear D. V lost 0 bases and J 2 bases, leaving 10 bases between the germline ends. The CDR3 is 15 residues long. Germline CDR1 reads MNHEY; CDR2 reads SVGAGI. The CDR3 is CASSYSRQENYGYTF. In DNA, the CDR3 is TGTGCCAGCAGTTACTCTAGACAAGAAAACTATGGCTACACCTTC.

The chain is built from TRBV30 and TRBJ2-5; 7 bases line up with TRBD1. The CDR3 length is 15 residues. V was pared by 3 bases and J by 5 bases, with 12 bases of the junction left unmatched. Germline V gene sequence: CDR1 GTSNPN, CDR2 SVGIG (reference sequence). This CDR3 reads CAWSIPQGTRETQYF. CDR3 DNA: TGTGCCTGGAGCATCCCACAGGGGACGAGGGAGACCCAGTACTTC. The whole variable domain, remainder taken from reference TRBV30 and TRBJ2-5, is SQTIHQWPATLVQPVGSPLSLECTVEGTSNPNLYWYRQAAGRGLQLLFYSVGIGQISSEVPQNLSASRPQDRQFILSSKKLLLSDSGFYLCAWSIPQGTRETQYFGPGTRLLVL.

The J gene is TRBJ1-5, the V gene TRBV19, with D perhaps matching TRBD1 (5 bases). Germline V lookup: CDR1 LNHDA, CDR2 SQIVND (reference sequence). The V end lost 1 base, the J end lost 4 bases, and 14 bases lay between the germline ends. This CDR3 comprises 16 residues. DNA of the CDR3: TGTGCCAGTAGTATAGTGGGGACGGGGAGAAATCAGCCCCAGCATTTT. Its protein is CASSIVGTGRNQPQHF.

This sequence joins TRBV3-1 (or the pseudogene TRBV3-2) and TRBJ1-5; D is unclear. The CDR3 totals 14 residues. Germline-derived CDR1 and CDR2 are LGHDT and YNNKEL (reference sequence). The ends were cut back, 1 base at V and 6 bases at J, with 10 bases in the middle. The CDR3 is CASSQAPAAQPQHF. The CDR3 DNA sequence: TGTGCCAGCAGCCAAGCCCCTGCTGCTCAGCCCCAGCATTTT.